This T cell receptor beta chain was sequenced for a study of cytomegalovirus exposure and HLA in healthy donors. Looking at the study overall: In a previous analysis, nearly 120 million unique TCR beta sequences were found from 170 million or so T cells.

The study ran its PCR with 60 Vbeta and 13 Jbeta primers. Assay used: immunoSEQ multiplex PCR; TCRdb lists only in-frame clones, some missing. Of tens of thousands of clones listed, roughly 80% are singletons. Donors counted as nominally healthy when sampled, yet unrecorded immune exposures were likely. As regards this clone: Its cognate antigen is unknown.

Study-level results: In an earlier analysis, most TCR beta V segments were productive about 87% or about 30% of the time. A later analysis linked about 17,000 TCR beta sequences to HLA alleles at 0.05 false discovery rate.

Trimming took 5 bases from V and 4 from J; bases not matched to a gene: 5. Germline V CDR1 and CDR2: SGHDN, FVKESK. The CDR3 extends over 14 amino acids. This chain connects TRBV14 to TRBJ1-3; 7 bases are shared with TRBD1. The receptor was derived from a young man in good health and CMV-seronegative. Sequenced: PBMCs. The CDR3, as DNA: TGTGCCAGCAGCATGGGACAGAGGGGAAACACCATATATTTT. Translating it yields CASSMGQRGNTIYF.